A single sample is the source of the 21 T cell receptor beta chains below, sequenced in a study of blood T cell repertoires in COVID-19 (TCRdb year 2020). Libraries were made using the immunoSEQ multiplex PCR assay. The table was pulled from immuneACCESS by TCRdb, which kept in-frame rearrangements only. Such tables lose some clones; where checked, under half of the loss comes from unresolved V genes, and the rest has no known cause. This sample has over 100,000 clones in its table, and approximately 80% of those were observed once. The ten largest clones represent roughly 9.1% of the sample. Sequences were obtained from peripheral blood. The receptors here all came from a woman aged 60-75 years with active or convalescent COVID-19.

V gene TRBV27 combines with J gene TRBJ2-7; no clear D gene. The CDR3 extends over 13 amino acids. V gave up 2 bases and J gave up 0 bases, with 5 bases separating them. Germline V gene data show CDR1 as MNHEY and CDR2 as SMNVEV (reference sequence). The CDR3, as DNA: TGTGCCAGCAGTTTAACAGCCTCCTACGAGCAGTACTTC. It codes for CASSLTASYEQYF.

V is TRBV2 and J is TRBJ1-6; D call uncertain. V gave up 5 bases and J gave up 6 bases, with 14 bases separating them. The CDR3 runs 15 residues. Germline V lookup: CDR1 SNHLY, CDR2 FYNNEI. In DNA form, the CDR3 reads TGTGCCAGCAGTTCCACCGGGTACTCTAATTCACCCCTCCACTTT. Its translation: CASSSTGYSNSPLHF.

CDR3 amino acids: CASSLFQGSQPQHF. The CDR3 DNA follows: TGTGCCAGCAGCTTGTTTCAGGGGAGTCAGCCCCAGCATTTT. The chain joins TRBV5-6 to TRBJ1-5; possible D gene TRBD1, 6 bases. The CDR3 covers 14 residues. Looked up from germline, CDR1 is SGHDT and CDR2 is YYEEEE. Trimming left V 1 base short and J 6 bases short, with 11 bases between.

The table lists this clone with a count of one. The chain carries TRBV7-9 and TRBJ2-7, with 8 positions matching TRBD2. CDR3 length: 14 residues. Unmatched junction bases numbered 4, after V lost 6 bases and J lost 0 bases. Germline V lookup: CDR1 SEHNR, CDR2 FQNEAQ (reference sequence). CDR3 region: CASRLAGLSYEQYF. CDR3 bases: TGTGCCAGCAGGCTAGCGGGCCTCTCCTACGAGCAGTACTTC. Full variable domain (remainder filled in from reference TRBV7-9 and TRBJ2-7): DTGVSQNPRHKITKRGQNVTFRCDPISEHNRLYWYRQTLGQGPEFLTYFQNEAQLEKSRLLSDRFSAERPKGSFSTLEIQRTEQGDSAMYLCASRLAGLSYEQYFGPGTRLTVT.

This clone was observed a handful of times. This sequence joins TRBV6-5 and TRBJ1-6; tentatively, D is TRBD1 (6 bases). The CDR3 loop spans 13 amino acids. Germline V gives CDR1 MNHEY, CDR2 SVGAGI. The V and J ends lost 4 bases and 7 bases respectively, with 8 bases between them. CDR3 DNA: TGTGCCAGCAGTTTTGACAGGAATTCACCCCTCCACTTT. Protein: CASSFDRNSPLHF.

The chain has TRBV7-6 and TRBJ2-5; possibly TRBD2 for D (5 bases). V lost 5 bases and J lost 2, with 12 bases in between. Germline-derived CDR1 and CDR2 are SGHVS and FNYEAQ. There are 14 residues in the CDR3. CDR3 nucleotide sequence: TGTGCCAGCAGCGCCCGACTATTACAAGAGACCCAGTACTTC. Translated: CASSARLLQETQYF.

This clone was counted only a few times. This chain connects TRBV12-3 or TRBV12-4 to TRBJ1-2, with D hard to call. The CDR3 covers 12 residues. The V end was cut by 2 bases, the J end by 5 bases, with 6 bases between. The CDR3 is CASSLQAYGYTF. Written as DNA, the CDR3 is TGTGCCAGCAGTTTACAGGCGTATGGCTACACCTTC.

This chain's CDR3 is CASNSGQGLANQETQYF. The CDR3 bases are TGTGCCAGCAACTCGGGACAGGGGCTAGCTAACCAAGAGACCCAGTACTTC. The chain uses TRBV7-8 and TRBJ2-5; TRBD1 matches 10 bases. The V gene's germline CDR1 is SGHVS and CDR2 FQNEAQ. CDR3 length equals 17 residues. V shed 7 bases, J shed 0 bases, and the junction held 11 bases outside the gene matches.

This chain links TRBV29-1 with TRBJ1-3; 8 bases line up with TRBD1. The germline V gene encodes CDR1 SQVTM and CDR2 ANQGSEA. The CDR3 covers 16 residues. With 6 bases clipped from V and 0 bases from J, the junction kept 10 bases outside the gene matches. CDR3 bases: TGCAGCGTCAAAAAGCCAGGGGGCCTCTCTGGAAACACCATATATTTT. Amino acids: CSVKKPGGLSGNTIYF.

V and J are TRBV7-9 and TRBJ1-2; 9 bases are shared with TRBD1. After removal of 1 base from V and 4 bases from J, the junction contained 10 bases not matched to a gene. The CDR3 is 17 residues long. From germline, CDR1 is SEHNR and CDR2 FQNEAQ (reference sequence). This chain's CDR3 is CASSLDGTGPIAYGYTF. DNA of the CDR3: TGTGCCAGCAGCTTAGATGGGACAGGGCCCATTGCCTATGGCTACACCTTC. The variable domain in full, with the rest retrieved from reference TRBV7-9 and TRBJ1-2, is DTGVSQNPRHKITKRGQNVTFRCDPISEHNRLYWYRQTLGQGPEFLTYFQNEAQLEKSRLLSDRFSAERPKGSFSTLEIQRTEQGDSAMYLCASSLDGTGPIAYGYTFGSGTRLTVV.

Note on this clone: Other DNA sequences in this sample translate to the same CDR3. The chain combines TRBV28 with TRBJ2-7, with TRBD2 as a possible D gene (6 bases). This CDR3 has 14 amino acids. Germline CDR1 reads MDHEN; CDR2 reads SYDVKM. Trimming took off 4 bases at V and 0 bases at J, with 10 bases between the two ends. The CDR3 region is CASSSPGSSYEQYF. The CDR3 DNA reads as TGTGCCAGCAGTTCTCCCGGGAGCTCCTACGAGCAGTACTTC.

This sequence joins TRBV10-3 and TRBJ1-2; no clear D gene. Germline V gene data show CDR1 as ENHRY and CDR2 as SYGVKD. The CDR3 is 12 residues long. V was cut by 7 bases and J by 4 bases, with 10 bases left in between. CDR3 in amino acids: CAITGDTYGYTF. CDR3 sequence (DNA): TGTGCCATCACTGGAGATACCTATGGCTACACCTTC.

The CDR3 DNA reads TGTGCCTGGAGTCGAGCCCTACCCTCCTACGAGCAGTACTTC. Translated: CAWSRALPSYEQYF. The genes are TRBV30 and TRBJ2-7; D is unresolved. CDR1 is GTSNPN, CDR2 SVGIG, per germline (reference sequence). The CDR3 is made up of 14 amino acids. Trimming stripped 2 bases from V and 0 bases from J, with 11 bases between.

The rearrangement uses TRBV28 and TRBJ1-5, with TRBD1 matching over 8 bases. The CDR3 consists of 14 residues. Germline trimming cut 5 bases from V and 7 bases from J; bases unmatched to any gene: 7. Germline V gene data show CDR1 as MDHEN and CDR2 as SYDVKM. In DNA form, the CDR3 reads TGTGCCAGCAGTCCCCAGGGGGCGGGGCAGCCCCAGCATTTT. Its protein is CASSPQGAGQPQHF.

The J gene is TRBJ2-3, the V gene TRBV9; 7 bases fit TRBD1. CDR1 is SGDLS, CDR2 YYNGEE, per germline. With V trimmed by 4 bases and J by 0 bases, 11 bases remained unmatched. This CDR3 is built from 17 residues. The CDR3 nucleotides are TGTGCCAGCAGCCCCCTCAGGGGGACCCCTAGCACAGATACGCAGTATTTT. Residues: CASSPLRGTPSTDTQYF.

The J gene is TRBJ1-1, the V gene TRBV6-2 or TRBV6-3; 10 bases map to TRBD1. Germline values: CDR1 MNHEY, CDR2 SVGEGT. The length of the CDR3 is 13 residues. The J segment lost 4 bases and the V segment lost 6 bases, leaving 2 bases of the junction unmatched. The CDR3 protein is CASSWDRGTEAFF. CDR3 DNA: TGTGCCAGCAGCTGGGACAGGGGCACTGAAGCTTTCTTT.

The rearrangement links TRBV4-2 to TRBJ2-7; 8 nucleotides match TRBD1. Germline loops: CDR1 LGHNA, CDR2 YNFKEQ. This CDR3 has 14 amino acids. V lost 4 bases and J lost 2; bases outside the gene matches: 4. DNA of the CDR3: TGTGCCAGCAGCCCTACAGGGGGTGCCTACGAGCAGTACTTC. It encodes CASSPTGGAYEQYF.

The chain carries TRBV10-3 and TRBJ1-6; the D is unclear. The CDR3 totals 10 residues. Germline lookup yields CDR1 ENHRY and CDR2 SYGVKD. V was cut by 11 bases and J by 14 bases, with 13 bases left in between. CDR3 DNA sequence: TGTGCCGCCGGAGCCGGATCCCTCCACTTT. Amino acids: CAAGAGSLHF.

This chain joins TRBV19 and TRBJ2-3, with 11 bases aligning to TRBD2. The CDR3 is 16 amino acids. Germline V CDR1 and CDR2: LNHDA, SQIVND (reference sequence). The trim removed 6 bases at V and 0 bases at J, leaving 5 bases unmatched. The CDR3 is CASSHPSGGSTDTQYF. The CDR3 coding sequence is TGTGCCAGTAGCCATCCTAGCGGGGGGAGCACAGATACGCAGTATTTT.

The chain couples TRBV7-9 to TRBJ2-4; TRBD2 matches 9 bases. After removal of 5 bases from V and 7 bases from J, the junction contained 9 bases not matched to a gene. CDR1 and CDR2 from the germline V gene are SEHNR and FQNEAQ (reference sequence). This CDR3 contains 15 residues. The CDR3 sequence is CASSLSGGNDNIQYF. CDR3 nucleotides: TGTGCCAGCAGCCTTAGCGGGGGCAACGATAACATTCAGTACTTC.

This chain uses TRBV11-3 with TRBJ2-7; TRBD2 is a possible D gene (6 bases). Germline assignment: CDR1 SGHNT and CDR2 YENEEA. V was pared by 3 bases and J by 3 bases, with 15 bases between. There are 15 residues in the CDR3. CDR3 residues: CASSFGSGEVYEQYV. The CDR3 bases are TGTGCCAGCAGCTTCGGGAGTGGTGAAGTCTACGAGCAGTACGTC.